This entry describes one TCR beta chain. Deletions cut 6 bases from V and 1 base from J, with 10 bases between. The CDR3 consists of 14 residues. Germline CDR1 and CDR2: SGHRS and YFSETQ. These data come from a study of long-term antiretroviral therapy in people with HIV. Sequencing relied on immunoSEQ assay v3.0, run at survey level. Assay used: immunoSEQ multiplex PCR; TCRdb lists only in-frame clones, some missing. Of 19,000 or so clones listed, 65% to 85% are singletons. Sequenced here: unsorted PBMCs, sampled 0.9 years after starting antiretroviral therapy. V is TRBV5-1 and J is TRBJ2-2, with no clear D. This TCR was recovered from a man younger than 35 with HIV. Here the CDR3 reads CASTEAGNTGELFF. DNA for the CDR3: TGCGCCAGCACCGAGGCAGGGAACACCGGGGAGCTGTTTTTT.